The 10 T cell receptor beta chains reported below all come from one sample, sequenced in a study of beta chain features in type 1 diabetes. The investigators reverse transcribed all of the isolated RNA, so they sequenced expressed TCRB transcripts. The method was immunoSEQ multiplex PCR; TCRdb's version includes in-frame clones alone and lacks a portion of them. Counted here are roughly 250,000 clones, around 65% occurring once; the ten biggest clones make up about 0.05%. Source material: naive CD4+ T cells from blood. These receptors came from a man aged 25-45 years in good health.

The chain couples TRBV15 to TRBJ2-4; D unresolved. Germline CDR1 and CDR2: LNHNV and YYDKDF (reference sequence). Trimming left V 0 bases short and J 8 bases short, with 8 bases between. CDR3 length: 13 amino acids. This CDR3 reads CATSREGKDIQYF. The DNA for the CDR3 is TGTGCCACCAGCAGAGAGGGAAAGGACATTCAGTACTTC.

V gene TRBV20-1 combines with J gene TRBJ2-3; perhaps D is TRBD1 or TRBD2 (5 bases each). This CDR3 has 11 residues. The germline V gene has CDR1 DFQATT and CDR2 SNEGSKA (reference sequence). The germline V and J ends were trimmed by 7 bases and 9 bases, with 14 bases remaining between them. The CDR3 region is CSVQGWDTQYF. CDR3 nucleotide sequence: TGCAGTGTCCAAGGGTGGGACACGCAGTATTTT.

The genes are TRBV18 and TRBJ2-5, with 9 bases that match TRBD2. V lost 2 bases and J lost 3; bases outside the gene matches: 4. The CDR3 consists of 15 residues. Germline V gene data show CDR1 as KGHSH and CDR2 as LQKENI. CDR3 in amino acids: CASSPGASGEETQYF. The CDR3 DNA is TGTGCCAGCTCACCAGGGGCTAGCGGGGAAGAGACCCAGTACTTC.

The chain recombines TRBV29-1 with TRBJ2-1; the D is unclear. Per the germline V gene, CDR1 is SQVTM and CDR2 is ANQGSEA. The V and J ends lost 4 bases and 1 base respectively, with 8 bases between them. The CDR3 totals 13 residues. CDR3 bases: TGCAGCGTTGGAGGAGATTCCTACAATGAGCAGTTCTTC. This sequence encodes CSVGGDSYNEQFF.

A single count supports this clone. This chain joins TRBV13 and TRBJ2-5, with D tentatively TRBD1 or TRBD2 (6 bases each). This CDR3 is built from 18 residues. With 5 bases removed from V and 3 bases from J, the gap between germline ends came to 25 bases. Germline CDR1 and CDR2: PRHDT and FYEKMQ (reference sequence). The CDR3 loop is CASSLTGLVGGTKETQYF. In nucleotides, the CDR3 is TGTGCCAGCAGCCTTACAGGGCTGGTTGGCGGGACCAAAGAGACCCAGTACTTC.

The genes are TRBV6-1 and TRBJ1-4; D is uncertain. The CDR3 spans 16 residues. Germline values: CDR1 MNHNS, CDR2 SASEGT. V was cut by 1 base and J by 0 bases, with 9 bases left in between. The CDR3 spells CASSEVWRATNEKLFF. In nucleotides, the CDR3 is TGTGCCAGCAGTGAAGTCTGGCGGGCAACTAATGAAAAACTGTTTTTT.

The rearrangement links TRBV5-4 to TRBJ2-3, with a weak D call TRBD2 (5 bases). V lost 0 bases, J lost 4 bases, and 12 bases lay in between. CDR3 length equals 15 residues. Germline CDR1 and CDR2: SGHNT and YYREEE (reference sequence). For the CDR3, the DNA is TGTGCCAGCAGCTTGGATCTACGGGATGCAGATACGCAGTATTTT. Translated, it gives CASSLDLRDADTQYF.

The V gene is TRBV10-3, the J gene TRBJ2-3, with 7 bases aligning to TRBD2. Germline V gene lookup returns CDR1 ENHRY and CDR2 SYGVKD. Trimming took 2 bases from V and 0 from J; bases not matched to a gene: 2. This CDR3 comprises 15 residues. CDR3 DNA sequence: TGTGCCATCAGTGAGCGGGGGGTCAGCACAGATACGCAGTATTTT. Protein sequence: CAISERGVSTDTQYF.

This sequence joins TRBV28 and TRBJ2-7; perhaps TRBD1 as D (6 bases). Germline loops: CDR1 MDHEN, CDR2 SYDVKM. The CDR3 loop spans 14 amino acids. Between the trimmed V and J ends, which lost 6 bases and 3 bases, there was a span of 15 bases. This CDR3 is CASSPLGTSYEQYF. The CDR3 DNA sequence: TGTGCCAGCAGCCCCCTCGGGACAAGCTACGAGCAGTACTTC.

This clone has a handful of counts. V gene TRBV30 combines with J gene TRBJ2-3; D gene unclear. Trimming cost V 4 bases and J 0 bases, with 11 bases left between them. CDR1 and CDR2 from the germline V gene are GTSNPN and SVGIG (reference sequence). This CDR3 has 14 residues. CDR3 amino acids: CAWNYGASTDTQYF. The CDR3 coding sequence is TGTGCCTGGAACTACGGAGCTAGCACAGATACGCAGTATTTT.